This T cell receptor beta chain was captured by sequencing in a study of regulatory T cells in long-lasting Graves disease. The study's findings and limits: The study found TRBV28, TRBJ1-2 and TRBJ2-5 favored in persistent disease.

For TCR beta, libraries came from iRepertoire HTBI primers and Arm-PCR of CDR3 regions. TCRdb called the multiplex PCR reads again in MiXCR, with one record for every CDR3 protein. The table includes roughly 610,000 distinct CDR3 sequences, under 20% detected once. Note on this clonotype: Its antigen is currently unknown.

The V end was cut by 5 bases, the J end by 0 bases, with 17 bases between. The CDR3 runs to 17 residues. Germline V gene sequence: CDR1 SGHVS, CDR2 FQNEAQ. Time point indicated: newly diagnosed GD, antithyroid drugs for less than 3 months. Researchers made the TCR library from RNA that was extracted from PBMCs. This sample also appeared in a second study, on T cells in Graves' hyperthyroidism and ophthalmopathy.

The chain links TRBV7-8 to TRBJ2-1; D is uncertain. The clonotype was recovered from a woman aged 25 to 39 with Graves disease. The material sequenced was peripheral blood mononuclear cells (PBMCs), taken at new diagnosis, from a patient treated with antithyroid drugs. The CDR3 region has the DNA TGTGCCAGCAGCCAAGATCGAACGGCGAGCTCCTACAATGAGCAGTTCTTC. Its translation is CASSQDRTASSYNEQFF.